This T cell receptor (beta chain) comes out of a study of T cell changes during pregnancy in multiple sclerosis. Produced via immunoSEQ multiplex PCR; TCRdb's table is partial and in-frame only. The repertoire consists of about 67,000 clones, with about 90% occurring once and the leading ten covering approximately 1.6%. Sequencing was performed on peripheral blood, taken in the first trimester of pregnancy. The source is a female donor in good health, enrolled as a control in a pregnancy study.

The CDR3 coding sequence is TGTGCCAGTAGTATTTCAGGGGGATCCTATGGCTACACCTTC. This gives the protein CASSISGGSYGYTF. The rearrangement joins TRBV19 to TRBJ1-2; 7 positions match TRBD1. The junction had 5 bases not matched to a gene; V was cut back by 3 bases and J by 4 bases. CDR1 and CDR2 from the germline V gene are LNHDA and SQIVND (reference sequence). The CDR3 runs 14 residues.